This TCR beta chain originates from a study of blood T cell repertoires in COVID-19. Germline V gene sequence: CDR1 SGDLS, CDR2 YYNGEE. The CDR3 spans 14 residues. V lost 4 bases and J lost 6; bases outside the gene matches: 7. The data were produced by immunoSEQ multiplex PCR, yet TCRdb's version contains in-frame clones alone and is incomplete. The table lists some 250,000 clones, 89% of them singletons. The chain carries TRBV9 and TRBJ1-2; 9 positions agree with TRBD1. The receptor was isolated from a woman aged 25 to 45 with acute COVID-19. Sequencing was carried out using PBMCs or T cells enriched from blood (not recorded which). Here the CDR3 reads CASSPLTGGNGYTF. In nucleotides, the CDR3 is TGTGCCAGCAGCCCATTGACAGGGGGTAATGGCTACACCTTC.